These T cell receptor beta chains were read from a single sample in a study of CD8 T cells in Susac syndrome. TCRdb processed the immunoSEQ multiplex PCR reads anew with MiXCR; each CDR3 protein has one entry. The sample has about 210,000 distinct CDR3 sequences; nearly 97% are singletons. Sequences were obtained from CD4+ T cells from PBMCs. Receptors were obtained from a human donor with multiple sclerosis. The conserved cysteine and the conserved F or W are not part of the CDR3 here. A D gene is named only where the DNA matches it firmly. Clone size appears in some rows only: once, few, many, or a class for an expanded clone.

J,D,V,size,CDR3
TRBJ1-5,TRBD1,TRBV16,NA,ASSPLRQGGNQPQH
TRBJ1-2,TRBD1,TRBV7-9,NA,ASSSYTTGMDGYT
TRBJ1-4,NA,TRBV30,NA,ASRGEEKLF
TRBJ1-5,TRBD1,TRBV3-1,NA,ASSHSTGGNQPQH
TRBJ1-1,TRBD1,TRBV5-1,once,ASNVGTGRQAF
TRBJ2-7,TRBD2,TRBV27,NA,ASSLTSGRIEQY
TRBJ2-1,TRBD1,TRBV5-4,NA,ASSRRQGIDNEQF
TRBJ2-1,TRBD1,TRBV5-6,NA,ASAGGGNEQF
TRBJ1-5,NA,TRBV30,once,AWTPRGLNQPQH
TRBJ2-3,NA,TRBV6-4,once,ASLRLSTDTQY
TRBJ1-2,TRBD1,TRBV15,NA,ATSRNRQGMGYT
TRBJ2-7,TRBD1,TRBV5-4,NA,ASSFVGTGGEQY
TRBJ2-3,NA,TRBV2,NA,ASNHGSDTQY
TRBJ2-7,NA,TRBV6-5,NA,ASSYSRGPTYEQY
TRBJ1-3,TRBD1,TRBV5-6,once,ASSPSLNRGGNTIY
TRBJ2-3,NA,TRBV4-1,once,ASSQDSGRATTDTQY
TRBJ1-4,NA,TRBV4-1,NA,ASRNFTGVNEKLF
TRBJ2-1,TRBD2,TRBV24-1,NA,ATASGRGGNEQF
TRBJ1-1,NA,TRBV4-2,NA,ASSQDSVRETEAF
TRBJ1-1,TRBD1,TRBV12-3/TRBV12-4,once,ASTSKGAAAF
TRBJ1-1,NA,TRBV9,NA,ASSVGGRRNTEAF
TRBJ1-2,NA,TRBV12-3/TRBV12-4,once,ASSFKRNYGYT
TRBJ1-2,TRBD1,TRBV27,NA,ASRGQGYNYGYT
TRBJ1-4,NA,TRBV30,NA,AWSVWSTGTNEKLF